Listed here is a single T cell receptor beta chain. No cognate antigen has been identified for it. No base-level quality is on record; no much larger clone is a single base apart. The study tested focal radiation therapy combined with CTLA-4 blockade (ipilimumab) in patients with chemo-refractory metastatic non-small-cell lung cancer. The record originates from a study of radiotherapy plus CTLA-4 blockade in lung cancer (dated by TCRdb to 2016 to 2018). In the study overall: Objective responses were observed in 15% to 20% of enrolled patients, and disease control was achieved in around 30%.

The germline V gene (reference sequence) gives CDR1 as LNHDA and CDR2 as SQIVND. Trimming takes 3 bases off V and 5 bases off J; junction bases not matched to a gene: 3. CDR3 length: 14 amino acids, cysteine to phenylalanine. Here the CDR3 DNA is all that survives: 42 bases in frame from base 1. Library prep was done by the immunoSEQ multiplex PCR assay. Here the immuneACCESS table is served through TCRdb, limited to in-frame sequences with V and J called. Missing clones are a known gap in these copies; in checked studies unresolved V genes cover under half, and the rest lacks a known reason. This sample gives more than 90,000 clones in total; just over 85% of them show up just once. Roughly 4.9% of the sample is held by the ten biggest clonotypes. On the study overall, not on this receptor specifically: After treatment with radiotherapy and ipilimumab, TCR clones that came from tumors expanded in the peripheral blood. The strongest predictors of response were reported to be early dynamic shifts in blood T cell clones along with a rise in serum interferon-beta following radiation.

Sequencing used peripheral blood, obtained from a patient treated with radiotherapy plus ipilimumab. The rearrangement joined TRBV19 to TRBJ1-1, with 10 central nucleotides matching TRBD1. The TCR originated in a human donor with non-small cell lung cancer that progressed on radiotherapy plus ipilimumab. The bases are TGTGCCAGTAGTATCGACAGGGGGCTGACTGAAGCTTTCTTT. This sequence encodes CASSIDRGLTEAFF.